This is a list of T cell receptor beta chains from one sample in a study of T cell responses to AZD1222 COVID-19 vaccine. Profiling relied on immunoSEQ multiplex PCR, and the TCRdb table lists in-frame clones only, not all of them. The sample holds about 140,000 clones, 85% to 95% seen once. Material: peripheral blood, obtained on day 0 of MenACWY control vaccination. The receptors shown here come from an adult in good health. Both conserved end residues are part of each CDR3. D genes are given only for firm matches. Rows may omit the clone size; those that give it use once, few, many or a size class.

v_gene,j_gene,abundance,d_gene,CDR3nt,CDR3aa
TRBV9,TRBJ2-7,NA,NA,TGTGCCAGCAGCCCGACAGTCGCCTCCTACGAGCAGTACTTC,CASSPTVASYEQYF
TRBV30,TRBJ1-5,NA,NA,TGTGCCATCGCGGACAGCAATAATCAGCCCCAGCATTTT,CAIADSNNQPQHF
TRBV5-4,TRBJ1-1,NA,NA,TGTGCCAGCAGCTTGGACCTCTTGAACACTGAAGCTTTCTTT,CASSLDLLNTEAFF
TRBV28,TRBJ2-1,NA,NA,TGTGCCAGCAGTTTCCCGGGTACCGATGAGCAGTTCTTC,CASSFPGTDEQFF
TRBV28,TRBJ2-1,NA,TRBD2,TGTGCCAGCAGTCCGCCTGGTAGCGGGAGTGTAGATGAGCAGTTCTTC,CASSPPGSGSVDEQFF
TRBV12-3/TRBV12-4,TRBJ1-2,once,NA,TGTGCCAGCAGTTTCGGACACGTTGGCTACACCTTC,CASSFGHVGYTF
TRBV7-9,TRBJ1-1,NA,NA,TGTGCCAGCAGCTTACAGGGGCGGAACACTGAAGCTTTCTTT,CASSLQGRNTEAFF
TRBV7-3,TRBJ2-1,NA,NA,TGTGCCAGCAGCCCTAGAGGGGGGGGCAATGAGCAGTTCTTC,CASSPRGGGNEQFF
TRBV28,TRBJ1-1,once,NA,TGTGCCAGCAGTTCTACGGGTGAGGGGAGGACTGAAGCTTTCTTT,CASSSTGEGRTEAFF
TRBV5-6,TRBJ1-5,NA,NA,TGTGCCAGCAGCTTGGTAGGAGGGAATCAGCCCCAGCATTTT,CASSLVGGNQPQHF
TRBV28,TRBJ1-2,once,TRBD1,TGTGCCAGCAGGGGGACAGAAAAGGGGGCTAACTATGGCTACACCTTC,CASRGTEKGANYGYTF
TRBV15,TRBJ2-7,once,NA,TGTGCCACCAGCAGAGATCTTAGGCAGGTGGAGAGAGACGAGCAGTACTTC,CATSRDLRQVERDEQYF
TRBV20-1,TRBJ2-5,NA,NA,TGCAGTGCTAGTGGTTCAGGGTTAGAGGAGACCCAGTACTTC,CSASGSGLEETQYF
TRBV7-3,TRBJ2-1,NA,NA,TGTGCCAGCAGCCCAACACGTGACTCGCACGGTGAGCAGTTCTTC,CASSPTRDSHGEQFF
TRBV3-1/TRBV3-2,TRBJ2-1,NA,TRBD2,TGTGCCAGCAGCCATTCCCGGGGGGCTAGCGGGAGGGACGGGAATGAGCAGTTCTTC,CASSHSRGASGRDGNEQFF